This is a list of T cell receptor beta chains from one sample in a study. TCRdb itself ran the 5' RACE reads through MiXCR, one entry per CDR3 protein. Counted here are under 65,000 distinct CDR3 sequences, around 20% occurring once; the ten biggest clones make up roughly 3.2%. The specimen sequenced was tumor-infiltrating Tregs sorted from the breast tumor. All receptors derive from a female donor with breast cancer. CDR3s include the opening cysteine and the closing phenylalanine or tryptophan. Fields, in order: V gene, CDR3 protein.

V gene: TRBV20-1
CDR3 protein: CSATGTSGSSTDTQYF

V gene: TRBV12-3/TRBV12-4
CDR3 protein: CASTDLSYEQYF

V gene: TRBV20-1
CDR3 protein: CSASPFLSGSAYNEQFF

V gene: TRBV5-1
CDR3 protein: CASSLSVSSGNTIYF

V gene: TRBV24-1
CDR3 protein: CATSEYSGADNEQFF

V gene: TRBV4-1
CDR3 protein: CANSQGYLDGVSAKNIQYF

V gene: TRBV20-1
CDR3 protein: CSAPGTGQGGSPLHF

V gene: TRBV20-1
CDR3 protein: CSASRDRGAKSIQYF

V gene: TRBV5-1
CDR3 protein: CASSVGQVEETQYF

V gene: TRBV6-2/TRBV6-3
CDR3 protein: CASSPGTRYNEQFF

V gene: TRBV5-1
CDR3 protein: CASSLGGTGGFGYTF

V gene: TRBV5-1
CDR3 protein: CASSLIRTGSSGANVLTF

V gene: TRBV7-9
CDR3 protein: CASRPTTQQGIQETQYF

V gene: TRBV15
CDR3 protein: CATSRAGEQDTQYF

V gene: TRBV9
CDR3 protein: CASSVGSGNTGELFF

V gene: TRBV12-3/TRBV12-4
CDR3 protein: CASSSGLAGGPGETQYF

V gene: TRBV11-1
CDR3 protein: CASSSGPDNSPLHF

V gene: TRBV7-2
CDR3 protein: CASSLRQGGNQPQHF

V gene: TRBV20-1
CDR3 protein: CSAREEGLGYTF

V gene: TRBV15
CDR3 protein: CATSRGTGGLTEAFF

V gene: TRBV2
CDR3 protein: CASSEGGTGGRTQYF

V gene: TRBV28
CDR3 protein: CASSDWDRGRSYGYTF

V gene: TRBV3-1
CDR3 protein: CASSPYFSYNEQFF

V gene: TRBV6-5
CDR3 protein: CASSYSIWTGGYGYTF

V gene: TRBV20-1
CDR3 protein: CSALKEGEQFF

V gene: TRBV5-1
CDR3 protein: CASRGGAGADYEQYF

V gene: TRBV20-1
CDR3 protein: CSAPLGTSWSSYEQYF

V gene: TRBV5-1
CDR3 protein: CASSLRTDSTEAFF

V gene: TRBV29-1
CDR3 protein: CGVGQGVDTEAFF

V gene: TRBV7-9
CDR3 protein: CASSLTAPGAEAFF

V gene: TRBV27
CDR3 protein: CASSPGLAGKNEQYF

V gene: TRBV6-6
CDR3 protein: CASSYSARYEQYF

V gene: TRBV20-1
CDR3 protein: CSAPYYNEQFF

V gene: TRBV20-1
CDR3 protein: CSTLRGNQPQHF

V gene: TRBV20-1
CDR3 protein: CSARPGDLSEAFF